This paragraph covers one TCR beta chain sequence. The germline CDR1 and CDR2 sequences are SGHRS and YFSETQ. Trimming left V 2 bases short and J 2 bases short, with 4 bases between. This CDR3 spans 13 amino acids. The data stem from a study of blood T cell repertoires in COVID-19. Overall study: PBMCs, B-cell-depleted T cells, or T cells were the source of the cDNA or gDNA that made up the material.

Authors' data handling: It was from reference gene primer amplification that nucleated cell counts were estimated. Produced via immunoSEQ multiplex PCR; TCRdb's table is partial and in-frame only. V and J calls and clone size are copied from that table; D and trimming were computed from the DNA. The data show 100,000 to 120,000 clones, roughly 70% seen once. The receptor comes from a middle-aged woman with acute or convalescent COVID-19. The chain uses TRBV5-1 and TRBJ1-4; D unclear. The sample consisted of peripheral blood. CDR3 amino acids: CASSFRTNEKLFF. In nucleotides, the CDR3 is TGCGCCAGCAGCTTTCGGACTAATGAAAAACTGTTTTTT.